This T cell receptor beta chain was identified in a study of blood T cell repertoires in COVID-19 (dated by TCRdb to the early 2020s). In the study overall: Collaborator samples came from the United States, Italy and Spain and covered acute and convalescent phases of COVID-19. Sample metadata almost always included a de-identified subject ID, COVID-19 status, age in years and sex. Samples came from the ongoing ImmuneRACE study (first 160 participants) plus 1,254 subjects from 6 global collaborators. The dataset comprised deeply sampled blood TCRbeta repertoires from subjects exposed to, actively infected with, or recovered from COVID-19. The prospective study material was composed of cDNA or gDNA derived from T cells, B-cell-depleted T cells, or PBMCs. The repertoires were released in a freely available public database meant as a resource for research on the immune response to SARS-CoV-2. HLA class I and class II types, where available, came from metadata supplied by the sample provider rather than from assay-based typing.

Each collaborating institution followed its own protocols to collect whole blood in K2EDTA tubes. For TCRbeta analysis, collaborator samples were shipped as frozen whole blood, as isolated PBMCs, or as DNA extracted from either sample type. Worth noting for this clone: It lacks a known antigen. Base qualities are not recorded, but no much larger clone differs from it by a single base.

Points the paper makes about the study in general: How much clinical and demographic metadata was included differed by source and by participant, and the metadata was provided uncurated.

V is clipped by 5 bases and J by 4 bases, and the sequence between their germline boundaries is 16 bases long. The CDR3 contains 15 residues, cysteine and phenylalanine counted. The entry retains the CDR3 DNA only, 45 bases that are in frame from base 1. Reading the germline V gene (reference sequence) gives CDR1 SEHNR and CDR2 FQNEAQ. TCRbeta CDR3 regions were amplified from genomic DNA by means of the immunoSEQ Assay, a bias-controlled multiplex PCR. As for the original processing: The number of nucleated cells in each sample was estimated from the amplification of reference gene primers within the assay. To quantify the absolute abundance of each unique TCRbeta CDR3 rearrangement, sequence reads were collapsed and filtered. Productive Simpson clonality was computed per sample as the square root of Simpson's diversity index over productive rearrangements. Held by TCRdb, this immuneACCESS table contains in-frame sequences only and omits some clones. Under half of the omission traces to an unresolved V gene where checked; the cause of the rest is unknown. V and J calls plus clone size are reproduced from that table; the DNA served to infer D and trimming. Present in this sample are approximately 12,000 clones, 82% of which were seen just once. Approximately 44% of the sample lies in the top ten.

The sequence is built from TRBV7-9 and TRBJ2-3; the D gene cannot be resolved reliably. Sequenced input: peripheral blood. The receptor was isolated from a man older than 75 with acute or convalescent COVID-19. The bases read TGTGCCAGCAGCCCTAAACTTAGACATTCAGATACGCAGTATTTT. This is translated as CASSPKLRHSDTQYF.